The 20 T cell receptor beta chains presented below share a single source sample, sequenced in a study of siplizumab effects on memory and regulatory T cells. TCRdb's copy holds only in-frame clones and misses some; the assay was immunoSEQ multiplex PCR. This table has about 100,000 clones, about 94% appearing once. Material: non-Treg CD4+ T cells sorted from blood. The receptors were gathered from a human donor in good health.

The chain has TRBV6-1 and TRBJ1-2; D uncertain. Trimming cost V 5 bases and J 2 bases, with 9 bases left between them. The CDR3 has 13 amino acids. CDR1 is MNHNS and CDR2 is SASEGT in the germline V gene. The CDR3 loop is CASSTPDNYGYTF. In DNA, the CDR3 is TGTGCCAGCAGTACACCGGACAACTATGGCTACACCTTC.

The CDR3 region has the DNA TGTGCCAGCAGTTTACAGGGGGCCGGCAATCAGCCCCAGCATTTT. It yields the protein CASSLQGAGNQPQHF. V usage is TRBV2 and J usage is TRBJ1-5, with TRBD1 identical over 9 bases. Germline V gives CDR1 SNHLY, CDR2 FYNNEI. The CDR3 loop spans 15 amino acids. J was trimmed by 2 bases and V by 5 bases; bases with no gene match: 4.

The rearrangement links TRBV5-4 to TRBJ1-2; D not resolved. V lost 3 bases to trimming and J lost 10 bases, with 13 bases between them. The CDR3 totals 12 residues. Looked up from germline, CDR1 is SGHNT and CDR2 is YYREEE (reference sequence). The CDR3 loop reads CASSSTTRYYTF. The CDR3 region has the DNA TGTGCCAGCAGCTCGACGACGAGGTACTACACCTTC.

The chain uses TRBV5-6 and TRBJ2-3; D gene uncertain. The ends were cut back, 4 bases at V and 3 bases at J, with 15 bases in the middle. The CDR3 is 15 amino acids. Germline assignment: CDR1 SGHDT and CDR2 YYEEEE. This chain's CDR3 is CASSQKSVGTDTQYF. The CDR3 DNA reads TGTGCCAGCAGCCAGAAGTCCGTCGGAACAGATACGCAGTATTTT.

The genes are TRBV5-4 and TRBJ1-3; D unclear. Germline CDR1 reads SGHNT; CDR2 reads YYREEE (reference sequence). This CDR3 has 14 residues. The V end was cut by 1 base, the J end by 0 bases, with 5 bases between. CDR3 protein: CASSLSTSGNTIYF. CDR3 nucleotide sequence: TGTGCCAGCAGCTTGTCCACCTCTGGAAACACCATATATTTT.

The CDR3 loop reads CASSFSSYEQYF. The CDR3 nucleotides are TGTGCCAGCTCATTCAGCTCCTACGAGCAGTACTTC. This chain links TRBV18 with TRBJ2-7, with D uncertain. CDR3 length equals 12 residues. The germline V gene has CDR1 KGHSH and CDR2 LQKENI. Trimming pared 5 bases from V and 0 bases from J, leaving 5 bases between.

The CDR3 reads CASSELYLSPKGGKQYF. The CDR3 DNA follows: TGTGCCAGCAGTGAGCTCTATTTATCGCCGAAAGGGGGAAAGCAGTACTTC. The V call is TRBV2, the J call TRBJ2-7; D is possibly TRBD1 (6 bases). Trimming left V 3 bases short and J 8 bases short, with 26 bases between. The CDR3 covers 17 residues. Germline CDR1 and CDR2: SNHLY and FYNNEI.

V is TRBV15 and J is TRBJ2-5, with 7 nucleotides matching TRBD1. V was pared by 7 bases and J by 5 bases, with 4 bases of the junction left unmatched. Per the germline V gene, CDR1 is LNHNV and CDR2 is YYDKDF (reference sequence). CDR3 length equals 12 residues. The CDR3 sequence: CATTTTGETQYF. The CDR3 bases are TGTGCCACCACGACGACAGGGGAGACCCAGTACTTC.

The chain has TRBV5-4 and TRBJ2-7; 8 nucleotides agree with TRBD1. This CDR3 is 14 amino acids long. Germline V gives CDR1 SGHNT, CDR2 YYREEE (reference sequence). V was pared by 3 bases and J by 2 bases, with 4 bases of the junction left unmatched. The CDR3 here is CASSSGQGTYEQYF. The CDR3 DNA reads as TGTGCCAGCAGCTCCGGACAGGGTACCTACGAGCAGTACTTC.

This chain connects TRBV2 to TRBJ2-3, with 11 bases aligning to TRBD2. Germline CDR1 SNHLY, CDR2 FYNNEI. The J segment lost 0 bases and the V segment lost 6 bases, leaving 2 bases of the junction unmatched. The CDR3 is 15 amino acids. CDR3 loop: CASRRLAGSTDTQYF. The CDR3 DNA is TGTGCCAGCAGAAGACTAGCGGGGAGCACAGATACGCAGTATTTT.

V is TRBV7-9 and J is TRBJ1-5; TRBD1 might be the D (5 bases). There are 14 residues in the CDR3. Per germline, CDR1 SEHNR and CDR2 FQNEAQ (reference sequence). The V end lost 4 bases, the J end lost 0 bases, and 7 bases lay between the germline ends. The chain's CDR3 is CASSSGPSNQPQHF. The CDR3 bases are TGTGCCAGCAGCTCGGGGCCTAGCAATCAGCCCCAGCATTTT.

Here the CDR3 DNA reads TGTGCCAGTAGTATAGACACCGGGACATCCCAAGAGACCCAGTACTTC. Amino acid sequence: CASSIDTGTSQETQYF. The chain couples TRBV19 to TRBJ2-5, with D maybe TRBD1 (6 bases). The CDR3 sequence is 16 residues long. V was cut by 0 bases and J by 1 base, with 12 bases left in between. Germline V gene data show CDR1 as LNHDA and CDR2 as SQIVND (reference sequence).

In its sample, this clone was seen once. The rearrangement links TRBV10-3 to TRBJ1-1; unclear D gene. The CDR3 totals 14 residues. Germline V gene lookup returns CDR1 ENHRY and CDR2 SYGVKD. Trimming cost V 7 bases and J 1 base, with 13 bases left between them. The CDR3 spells CAIKTRETNTEAFF. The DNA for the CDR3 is TGTGCCATCAAGACTAGGGAGACGAACACTGAAGCTTTCTTT.

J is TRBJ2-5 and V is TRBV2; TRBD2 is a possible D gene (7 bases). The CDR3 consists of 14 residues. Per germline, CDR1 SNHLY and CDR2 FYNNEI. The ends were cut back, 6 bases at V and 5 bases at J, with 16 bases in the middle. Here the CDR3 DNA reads TGTGCCAGCAGGGGGGGGCACGGGGAGGAGACCCAGTACTTC. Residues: CASRGGHGEETQYF.

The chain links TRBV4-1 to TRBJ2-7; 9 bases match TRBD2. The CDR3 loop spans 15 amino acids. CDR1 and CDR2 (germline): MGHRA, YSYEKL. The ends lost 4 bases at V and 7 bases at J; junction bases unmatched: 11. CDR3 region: CASSLGAGGPKEQYF. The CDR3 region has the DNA TGCGCCAGCAGCCTAGGAGCGGGAGGACCTAAGGAGCAGTACTTC.

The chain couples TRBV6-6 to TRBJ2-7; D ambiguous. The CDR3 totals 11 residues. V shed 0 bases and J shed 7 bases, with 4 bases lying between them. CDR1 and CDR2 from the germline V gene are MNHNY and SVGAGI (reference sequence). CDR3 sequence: CASSYSGEQYF. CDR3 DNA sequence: TGTGCCAGCAGTTACTCGGGAGAGCAGTACTTC.

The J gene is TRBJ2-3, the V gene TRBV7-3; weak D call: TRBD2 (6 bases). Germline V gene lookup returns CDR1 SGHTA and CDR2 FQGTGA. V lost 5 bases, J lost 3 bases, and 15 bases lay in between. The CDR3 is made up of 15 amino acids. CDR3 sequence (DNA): TGTGCCAGCAGCCCCGGGGCCGGGAGAACAGATACGCAGTATTTT. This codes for CASSPGAGRTDTQYF.

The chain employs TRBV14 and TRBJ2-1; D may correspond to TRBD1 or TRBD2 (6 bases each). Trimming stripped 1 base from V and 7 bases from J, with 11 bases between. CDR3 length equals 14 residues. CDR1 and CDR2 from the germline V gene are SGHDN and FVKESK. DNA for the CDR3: TGTGCCAGCAGCCAAGCCGGGGGCCTTAATGAGCAGTTCTTC. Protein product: CASSQAGGLNEQFF.

The chain's CDR3 is CASSVGTSGSGEQYF. Written as DNA, the CDR3 is TGTGCCAGCAGCGTAGGGACTAGCGGGAGCGGGGAGCAGTACTTC. This rearrangement joins TRBV9 to TRBJ2-7; 13 positions agree with TRBD2. J gave up 7 bases and V 0 bases, and 4 bases lay outside the gene matches. CDR3 length: 15 residues. The germline V gene has CDR1 SGDLS and CDR2 YYNGEE.

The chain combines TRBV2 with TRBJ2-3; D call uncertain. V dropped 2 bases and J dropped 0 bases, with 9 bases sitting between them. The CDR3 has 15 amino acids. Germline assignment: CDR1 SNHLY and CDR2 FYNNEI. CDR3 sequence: CASSEKTFSTDTQYF. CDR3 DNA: TGTGCCAGCAGTGAAAAGACATTTAGCACAGATACGCAGTATTTT. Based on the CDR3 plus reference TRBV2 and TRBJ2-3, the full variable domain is EPEVTQTPSHQVTQMGQEVILRCVPISNHLYFYWYRQILGQKVEFLVSFYNNEISEKSEIFDDQFSVERPDGSNFTLKIRSTKLEDSAMYFCASSEKTFSTDTQYFGPGTRLTVL.